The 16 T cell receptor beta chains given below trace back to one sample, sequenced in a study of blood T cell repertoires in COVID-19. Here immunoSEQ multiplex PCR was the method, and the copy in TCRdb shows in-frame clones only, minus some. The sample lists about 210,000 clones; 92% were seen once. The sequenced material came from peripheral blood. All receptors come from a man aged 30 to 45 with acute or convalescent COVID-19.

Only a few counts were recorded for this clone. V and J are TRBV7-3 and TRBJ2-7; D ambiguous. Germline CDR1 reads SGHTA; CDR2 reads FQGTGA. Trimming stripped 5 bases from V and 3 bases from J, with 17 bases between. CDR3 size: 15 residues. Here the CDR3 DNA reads TGTGCCAGCAGCCAAGATATATCCGGGTTCTACGAGCAGTACTTC. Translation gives CASSQDISGFYEQYF.

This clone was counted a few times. Written as DNA, the CDR3 is TGTGCCAGCAGCGTAGCGAAGACAGGGGTCTATGGCTACACCTTC. It is translated as CASSVAKTGVYGYTF. This chain joins TRBV9 and TRBJ1-2; TRBD1 agrees at 8 bases. The CDR3 extends over 15 amino acids. Germline trimming cut 0 bases from V and 4 bases from J; bases unmatched to any gene: 5. CDR1 and CDR2 from the germline V gene are SGDLS and YYNGEE.

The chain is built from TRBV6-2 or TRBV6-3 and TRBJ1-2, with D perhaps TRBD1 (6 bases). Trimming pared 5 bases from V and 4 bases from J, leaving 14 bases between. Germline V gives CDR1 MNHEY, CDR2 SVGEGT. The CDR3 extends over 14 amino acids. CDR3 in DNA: TGTGCCAGCAGTACCCGACAGGAAACCTATGGCTACACCTTC. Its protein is CASSTRQETYGYTF.

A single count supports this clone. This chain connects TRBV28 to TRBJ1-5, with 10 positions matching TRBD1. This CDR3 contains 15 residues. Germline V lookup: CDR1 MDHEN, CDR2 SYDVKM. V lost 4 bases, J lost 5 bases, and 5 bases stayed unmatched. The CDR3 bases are TGTGCCAGCAGTTCGCCCGGGACAGGGGATCAGCCCCAGCATTTT. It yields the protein CASSSPGTGDQPQHF.

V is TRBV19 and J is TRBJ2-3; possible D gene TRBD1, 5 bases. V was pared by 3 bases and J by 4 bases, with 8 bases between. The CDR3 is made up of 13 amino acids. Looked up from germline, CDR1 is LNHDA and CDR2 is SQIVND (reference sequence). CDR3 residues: CASSMQGPDTQYF. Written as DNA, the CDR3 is TGTGCCAGTAGTATGCAGGGTCCAGATACGCAGTATTTT.

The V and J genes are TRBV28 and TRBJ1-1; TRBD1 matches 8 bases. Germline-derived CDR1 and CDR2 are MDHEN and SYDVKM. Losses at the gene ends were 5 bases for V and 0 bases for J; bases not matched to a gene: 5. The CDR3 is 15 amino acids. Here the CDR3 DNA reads TGTGCCAGCAGTCAAAGGGACAGGATGAACACTGAAGCTTTCTTT. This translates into CASSQRDRMNTEAFF. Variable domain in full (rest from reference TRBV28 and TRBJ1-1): DVKVTQSSRYLVKRTGEKVFLECVQDMDHENMFWYRQDPGLGLRLIYFSYDVKMKEKGDIPEGYSVSREKKERFSLILESASTNQTSMYLCASSQRDRMNTEAFFGQGTRLTVV.

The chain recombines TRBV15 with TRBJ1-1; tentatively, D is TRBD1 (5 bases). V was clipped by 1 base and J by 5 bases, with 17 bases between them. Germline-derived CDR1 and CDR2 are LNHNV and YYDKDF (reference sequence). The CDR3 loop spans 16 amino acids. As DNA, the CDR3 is TGTGCCACCAGCAGAGGATCCCTTTTGGGGGGAACTGAAGCTTTCTTT. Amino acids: CATSRGSLLGGTEAFF.

CDR3 in DNA: TGTGCCAGCAGCGGTAGCGGGGGCCGAACGTACGAGCAGTACTTC. As protein: CASSGSGGRTYEQYF. V gene TRBV5-8 combines with J gene TRBJ2-7, with TRBD2 matching over 9 bases. This CDR3 has 15 amino acids. V shed 4 bases, J shed 4 bases, and the junction held 9 bases outside the gene matches. CDR1 is SGHTS and CDR2 is YDEGEE in the germline V gene.

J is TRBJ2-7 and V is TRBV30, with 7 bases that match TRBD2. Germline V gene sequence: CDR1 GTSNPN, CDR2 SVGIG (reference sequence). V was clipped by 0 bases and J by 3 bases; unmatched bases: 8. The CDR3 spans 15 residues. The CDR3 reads CAWSVPASGHYEQYF. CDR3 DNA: TGTGCCTGGAGTGTACCGGCTAGCGGTCACTACGAGCAGTACTTC.

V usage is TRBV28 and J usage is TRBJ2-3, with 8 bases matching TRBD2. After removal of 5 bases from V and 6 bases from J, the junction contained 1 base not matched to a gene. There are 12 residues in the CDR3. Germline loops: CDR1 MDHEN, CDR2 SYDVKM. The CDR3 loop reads CASSSGSDTQYF. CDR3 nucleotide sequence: TGTGCCAGCAGTAGCGGGAGCGATACGCAGTATTTT. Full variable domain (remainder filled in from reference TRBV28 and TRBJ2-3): DVKVTQSSRYLVKRTGEKVFLECVQDMDHENMFWYRQDPGLGLRLIYFSYDVKMKEKGDIPEGYSVSREKKERFSLILESASTNQTSMYLCASSSGSDTQYFGPGTRLTVL.

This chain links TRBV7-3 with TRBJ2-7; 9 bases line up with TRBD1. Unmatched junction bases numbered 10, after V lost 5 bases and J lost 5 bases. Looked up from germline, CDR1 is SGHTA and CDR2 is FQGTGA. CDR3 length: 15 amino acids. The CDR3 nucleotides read TGTGCCAGCAGCGCAACCGGGACAGGGAAGGACGAGCAGTACTTC. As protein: CASSATGTGKDEQYF.

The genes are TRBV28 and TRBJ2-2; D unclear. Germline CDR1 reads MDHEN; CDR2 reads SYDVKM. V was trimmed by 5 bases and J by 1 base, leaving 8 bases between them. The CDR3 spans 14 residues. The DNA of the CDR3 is TGTGCCAGCAGTCAAGGCGGGAACACCGGGGAGCTGTTTTTT. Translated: CASSQGGNTGELFF.

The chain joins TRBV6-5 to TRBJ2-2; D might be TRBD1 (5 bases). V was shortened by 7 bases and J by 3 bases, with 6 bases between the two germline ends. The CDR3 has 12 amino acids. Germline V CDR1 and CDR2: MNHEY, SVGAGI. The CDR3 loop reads CASTRDTGELFF. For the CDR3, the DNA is TGTGCCAGCACCAGGGACACCGGGGAGCTGTTTTTT.

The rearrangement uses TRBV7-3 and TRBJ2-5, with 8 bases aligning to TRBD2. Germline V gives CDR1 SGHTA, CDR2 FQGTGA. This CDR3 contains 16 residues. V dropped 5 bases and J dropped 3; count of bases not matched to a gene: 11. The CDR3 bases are TGTGCCAGCAGCCCCGAGCCGGGACTAGTGAAAGAGACCCAGTACTTC. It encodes CASSPEPGLVKETQYF.

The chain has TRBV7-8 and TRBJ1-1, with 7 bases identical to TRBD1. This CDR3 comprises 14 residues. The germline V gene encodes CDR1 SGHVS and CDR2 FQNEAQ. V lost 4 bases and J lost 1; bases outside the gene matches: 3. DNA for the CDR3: TGTGCCAGCAGCTCGGGGACAGCGAACACTGAAGCTTTCTTT. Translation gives CASSSGTANTEAFF.

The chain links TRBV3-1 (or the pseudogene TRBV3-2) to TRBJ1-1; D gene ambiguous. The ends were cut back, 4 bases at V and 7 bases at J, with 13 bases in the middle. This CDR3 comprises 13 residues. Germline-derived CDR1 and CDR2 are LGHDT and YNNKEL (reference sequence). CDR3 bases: TGTGCCAGCAGCCGCAAGCTTGGTGTTGAAGCTTTCTTT. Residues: CASSRKLGVEAFF.